These T cell receptor beta chains were read from a single sample in a study of blood T cell repertoires in COVID-19. Measured with immunoSEQ multiplex PCR; TCRdb has only the in-frame clones, and not every one. The sample yields about 48,000 clones, around 85% seen once. Sequencing was done on a sample of peripheral blood. The receptors come from a woman aged 80 or over with acute or convalescent COVID-19. Each CDR3 is given with its conserved first and last residue. Size values are once, few and many counts, or a class for expanded clones, and some rows have none.

J gene | clone size | V gene | CDR3 protein
TRBJ2-5 | - | TRBV5-1 | CASSLSPTTIGETQYF
TRBJ2-1 | - | TRBV5-1 | CASSSGGTNSYNEQFF
TRBJ1-5 | - | TRBV4-1 | CASSQGLSNQPQHF
TRBJ2-3 | - | TRBV4-2 | CASSITARGSTDTQYF
TRBJ1-2 | - | TRBV15 | CATSTGQGAYGYTF
TRBJ1-5 | - | TRBV5-1 | CASSLAGSNQPQHF
TRBJ2-7 | - | TRBV9 | CASSAASDYEQYF
TRBJ2-3 | few | TRBV10-3 | CAISEGEGGDTQYF
TRBJ1-2 | - | TRBV27 | CASSFRDRGYGYTF
TRBJ1-1 | - | TRBV5-8 | CASSHRGWGTEAFF
TRBJ2-5 | - | TRBV6-4 | CASSDFLQETQYF
TRBJ2-2 | - | TRBV6-5 | CASSYDRTGGPGELFF
TRBJ1-4 | - | TRBV21-1 | CASSKVEAGSRNEKLFF
TRBJ1-2 | - | TRBV2 | CASSLSDYGYTF
TRBJ1-2 | - | TRBV3-1/TRBV3-2 | CASTQQGLGGYTF
TRBJ1-4 | - | TRBV3-1/TRBV3-2 | CASSPRGEKLFF
TRBJ2-1 | - | TRBV5-4 | CASSRQGPSYNEQFF
TRBJ1-5 | - | TRBV2 | CASSPTGWAQHF
TRBJ2-2 | few | TRBV2 | CASKQQRGNTGELFF
TRBJ2-3 | - | TRBV30 | CAWERLTLSTDTQYF
TRBJ1-6 | - | TRBV2 | CASSEWVYRDNSPLHF
TRBJ2-7 | - | TRBV27 | CASSSRGDEQYF
TRBJ2-1 | few | TRBV18 | CASSPPKSTDEQFF
TRBJ1-2 | - | TRBV5-4 | CASSLGGATRNYGYTF
TRBJ2-5 | few | TRBV3-1/TRBV3-2 | CASSRTSGGARETQYF
TRBJ2-3 | - | TRBV29-1 | CSVARSGAADTQYF
TRBJ2-3 | once | TRBV6-5 | CASRPTWTDTQYF
TRBJ1-1 | - | TRBV18 | CASSLLQGWENTEAFF
TRBJ2-7 | - | TRBV5-1 | CASSQRTGSSYEQYF
TRBJ1-5 | - | TRBV5-6 | CASSLGQGGNQPQHF
TRBJ1-2 | - | TRBV6-5 | CASSSQGQDYGYTF
TRBJ1-1 | - | TRBV30 | CAWSAGQKGTEAFF
TRBJ1-6 | - | TRBV6-5 | CASSYSIADSPLHF
TRBJ1-3 | - | TRBV19 | CASLLSGTGPRGWTIYF
TRBJ2-5 | - | TRBV12-5 | CASGLVLASSETQYF
TRBJ2-5 | - | TRBV4-2 | CASSQVLQETQYF
TRBJ2-3 | - | TRBV19 | CASSKTRGTDTQYF
TRBJ2-1 | - | TRBV11-2 | CASSSPTGSIHEQFF
TRBJ2-1 | - | TRBV6-5 | CASSPDSSNEQFF
TRBJ2-1 | - | TRBV7-2 | CASRGTSGGAGEQFF
TRBJ1-1 | once | TRBV28 | CASSWDRDTEAFF
TRBJ1-1 | - | TRBV6-5 | CASFSAAYTEAFF